This T cell receptor (beta chain) came from a study of T cell responses to AZD1222 COVID-19 vaccine. Some clones are missing from TCRdb's copy, which holds only in-frame ones; the method was immunoSEQ multiplex PCR. The table shows roughly 150,000 clones, with 90% to 95% occurring only once. Trimming removed 7 bases at V and 7 bases at J, with 14 bases between. CDR3 length equals 13 residues. Per the germline V gene, CDR1 is LGHNT and CDR2 is FRNRAP. The receptor's source is an adult who received the AZD1222 COVID-19 vaccine. The chain uses TRBV12-5 and TRBJ2-1, with unresolved D. The sequences come from peripheral blood, collected 28 days after the second AZD1222 dose. The CDR3 sequence is CASAQYPGNEQFF. CDR3 in DNA: TGTGCTAGTGCCCAATACCCCGGTAATGAGCAGTTCTTC.